Shown below are 29 T cell receptor beta chains from a single sample sequenced in a study of blood T cell repertoires in COVID-19. Data came from immunoSEQ multiplex PCR; TCRdb stores just in-frame clones and leaves some out. This sample has 60,000 or so clones, with approximately 86% found just once. Input material: peripheral blood. The receptor set was obtained from a woman aged 70-85 years with active COVID-19.

The J gene is TRBJ2-2, the V gene TRBV5-1; D may be TRBD1 (6 bases). The CDR3 covers 16 residues. In germline, CDR1 is SGHRS, CDR2 YFSETQ. The V gene lost 0 bases and the J gene lost 3 bases, with 12 bases spanning the gap. The CDR3 coding sequence is TGCGCCAGCAGCTTGGGGGTGACAGGCTACACCGGGGAGCTGTTTTTT. The encoded protein is CASSLGVTGYTGELFF.

V gene TRBV5-4 combines with J gene TRBJ1-5, with D maybe TRBD1 (6 bases). The germline V and J ends were trimmed by 2 bases and 10 bases, with 10 bases remaining between them. The CDR3 length is 12 residues. In germline, CDR1 is SGHNT, CDR2 YYREEE (reference sequence). CDR3 amino acids: CASSFPGVPQHF. The CDR3, as DNA: TGTGCCAGCAGCTTTCCAGGGGTCCCCCAGCATTTT.

This chain connects TRBV28 to TRBJ1-1; no clear D. The CDR3 length is 14 residues. The V end was cut by 2 bases, the J end by 0 bases, with 7 bases between. Per germline, CDR1 MDHEN and CDR2 SYDVKM. The CDR3 region has the DNA TGTGCCAGCAGTTTAGGCAGGATGAACACTGAAGCTTTCTTT. Amino acid sequence: CASSLGRMNTEAFF.

This chain links TRBV19 with TRBJ1-1; no clear D. There are 11 residues in the CDR3. V lost 6 bases and J lost 5, with 7 bases in between. The germline CDR1 and CDR2 sequences are LNHDA and SQIVND (reference sequence). The CDR3 region is CASRIRTEAFF. In nucleotides, the CDR3 is TGTGCCAGTAGGATTCGGACTGAAGCTTTCTTT.

This sequence joins TRBV21-1 and TRBJ2-3; TRBD2 is the table's D call, not checked against the DNA. TRBV21-1 is reported as a pseudogene. The CDR3 consists of 16 residues. Here the CDR3 reads CASSTPGTPYTDTQYF. CDR3 sequence (DNA): TGTGCCAGCAGCACCCCCGGGACTCCCTACACAGATACGCAGTATTTT.

The rearrangement uses TRBV28 and TRBJ2-1, with TRBD2 matching 7 bases. Germline CDR1 reads MDHEN; CDR2 reads SYDVKM. The ends lost 2 bases at V and 9 bases at J; junction bases unmatched: 1. The CDR3 sequence is 12 residues long. For the CDR3, the DNA is TGTGCCAGCAGTTTAGCGGGAGTTGAGCAGTTCTTC. Translation gives CASSLAGVEQFF.

The chain links TRBV7-3 to TRBJ2-1; 13 bases agree with TRBD2. The J segment lost 9 bases and the V segment lost 3 bases, leaving 11 bases of the junction unmatched. CDR1 and CDR2 (germline): SGHTA, FQGTGA. The CDR3 covers 17 residues. Here the CDR3 reads CASSFPVGLAGEGEQFF. CDR3 coding DNA: TGTGCCAGCAGCTTTCCGGTTGGACTAGCGGGAGAGGGTGAGCAGTTCTTC.

The V gene is TRBV7-2, the J gene TRBJ2-5, with a possible D match to TRBD1 (6 bases). Germline V gene data show CDR1 as SGHTA and CDR2 as FQGNSA. The CDR3 covers 16 residues. The V gene lost 5 bases and the J gene lost 2 bases, with 18 bases spanning the gap. The DNA of the CDR3 is TGTGCCAGCAGCCTACTATTCGACCAGGGGCAAGAGACCCAGTACTTC. Translating gives CASSLLFDQGQETQYF.

This clone was counted a single time. This chain links TRBV19 with TRBJ1-6; D ambiguous. This CDR3 spans 13 amino acids. Deletions cut 6 bases from V and 6 bases from J, with 9 bases between. From germline, CDR1 is LNHDA and CDR2 SQIVND (reference sequence). This CDR3 is CASRPDFNSPLHF. CDR3 sequence (DNA): TGTGCCAGTAGACCTGACTTTAATTCACCCCTCCACTTT.

J is TRBJ1-1 and V is TRBV2; D perhaps matches TRBD1 (5 bases). Germline CDR1 is SNHLY and CDR2 is FYNNEI. V lost 8 bases, J lost 3 bases, and 7 bases lay in between. The CDR3 length is 11 residues. CDR3 sequence reads: CASSGDTEAFF. CDR3 sequence (DNA): TGTGCCAGCTCGGGGGACACTGAAGCTTTCTTT.

The genes are TRBV12-3 or TRBV12-4 and TRBJ2-1, with 7 bases that match TRBD1. The CDR3 runs to 13 residues. CDR3 sequence: CADSGGDYNEQFF. CDR3 DNA sequence: TGTGCTGATTCAGGGGGTGACTACAATGAGCAGTTCTTC.

The chain joins TRBV7-9 to TRBJ1-4; D remains unclear. Germline V gives CDR1 SEHNR, CDR2 FQNEAQ (reference sequence). V gave up 8 bases and J gave up 2 bases, with 12 bases separating them. CDR3 length: 14 residues. The CDR3 sequence: CASSGILTNEKLFF. The CDR3 bases are TGTGCCAGCTCGGGGATTCTGACTAATGAAAAACTGTTTTTT.

The chain carries TRBV7-9 and TRBJ2-7; 10 bases agree with TRBD1. This CDR3 contains 14 residues. V shed 4 bases and J 7 bases; nucleotides not matched to a gene: 7. From germline, CDR1 is SEHNR and CDR2 FQNEAQ (reference sequence). The CDR3 DNA reads TGTGCCAGCAGCTCGACAGGGGGCTTAGAAGAGCAGTACTTC. It translates to CASSSTGGLEEQYF.

Concerning this clone: This CDR3 is also generated by other DNA sequences in the sample. The J gene is TRBJ1-2, the V gene TRBV18; D is unresolved. V lost 3 bases to trimming and J lost 2 bases, with 7 bases between them. The V gene's germline CDR1 is KGHSH and CDR2 LQKENI. This CDR3 spans 13 amino acids. The CDR3 sequence is CASSPDKNYGYTF. The CDR3 coding sequence is TGTGCCAGCTCACCCGACAAAAACTATGGCTACACCTTC.

CDR3 amino acids: CASSLGLTSQETQYF. The CDR3 coding sequence is TGTGCCAGCAGCTTAGGTTTAACTTCCCAAGAGACCCAGTACTTC. V is TRBV11-1 and J is TRBJ2-5, with D unresolved. This CDR3 has 15 residues. Trimming removed 1 base at V and 1 base at J, with 10 bases between. The germline V gene has CDR1 SGHAT and CDR2 FQDESV (reference sequence).

The chain is built from TRBV7-3 and TRBJ2-5; the match to TRBD2 covers 7 bases. CDR1 is SGHTA, CDR2 FQGTGA, per germline. After removal of 2 bases from V and 5 bases from J, the junction contained 8 bases not matched to a gene. This CDR3 is 15 amino acids long. In DNA, the CDR3 is TGTGCCAGCAGCTTAGTGGGAGGGCCGCGGGAGACCCAGTACTTC. Translated, it gives CASSLVGGPRETQYF.

Concerning this clone: An end of the junction differs from the germline gene, which may be a read error. The chain is built from TRBV5-1 and TRBJ2-7, with TRBD1 matching over 9 bases. The CDR3 is made up of 17 amino acids. Germline-derived CDR1 and CDR2 are SGHRS and YFSETQ. CDR3 bases: TGCGCCAGCAGCCTGGCCCCCTCCGGGACAGGGTCCTACGAGCAGTGCTTC. Residues: CASSLAPSGTGSYEQCF.

This chain links TRBV28 with TRBJ2-7, with 10 bases lining up with TRBD2. The CDR3 length is 15 residues. The trim removed 5 bases at V and 2 bases at J, leaving 6 bases unmatched. CDR1 is MDHEN and CDR2 is SYDVKM in the germline V gene. The CDR3 sequence is CASSMGLALTYEQYF. The CDR3 DNA follows: TGTGCCAGCAGTATGGGACTAGCGCTAACCTACGAGCAGTACTTC.

The chain uses TRBV10-3 and TRBJ2-5; tentative D call: TRBD2 (6 bases). V lost 2 bases and J lost 4, with 14 bases in between. The CDR3 length is 15 residues. The V gene's germline CDR1 is ENHRY and CDR2 SYGVKD. The CDR3 DNA follows: TGTGCCATCAGTGAGGCGGGACTCAAGCGAGAGACCCAGTACTTC. It specifies CAISEAGLKRETQYF.

V and J are TRBV6-1 and TRBJ2-1; the D is unclear. V was shortened by 3 bases and J by 6 bases, with 3 bases between the two germline ends. The CDR3 has 11 amino acids. Germline CDR1 and CDR2: MNHNS and SASEGT. The CDR3 here is CASSDRNEQFF. CDR3 nucleotides: TGTGCCAGCAGTGATCGCAATGAGCAGTTCTTC.

This chain uses TRBV2 with TRBJ1-5; 8 nucleotides agree with TRBD1. The CDR3 has 17 amino acids. The germline V gene encodes CDR1 SNHLY and CDR2 FYNNEI. V gave up 6 bases and J gave up 5 bases; unmatched junction bases: 15. The CDR3 region has the DNA TGTGCCAGCAGCCCCACGTTCGACAGGGGTGGGCATCAGCCCCAGCATTTT. As protein: CASSPTFDRGGHQPQHF.

The CDR3, as DNA: TGTGCCAGCAGCCGTAGCCGTTTCTACGAGCAGTACTTC. It encodes CASSRSRFYEQYF. The chain carries TRBV7-2 and TRBJ2-7; no firm D call. V was trimmed by 5 bases and J by 3 bases, leaving 11 bases between them. This CDR3 region has 13 residues. Per germline, CDR1 SGHTA and CDR2 FQGNSA.

V gene TRBV5-4 combines with J gene TRBJ2-1; 7 bases match TRBD1. V lost 4 bases and J lost 6; bases outside the gene matches: 7. The CDR3 covers 14 residues. The V gene's germline CDR1 is SGHNT and CDR2 YYREEE (reference sequence). CDR3 region: CASSPRDRPNEQFF. CDR3 DNA sequence: TGTGCCAGCAGCCCCAGGGACAGACCCAATGAGCAGTTCTTC.

The V gene is TRBV7-2, the J gene TRBJ2-5, with TRBD1 as a possible D gene (6 bases). CDR1 is SGHTA and CDR2 is FQGNSA in the germline V gene. The CDR3 is 14 amino acids. Trimming left V 5 bases short and J 3 bases short, with 13 bases between. CDR3 sequence: CASSLRTEKETQYF. DNA for the CDR3: TGTGCCAGCAGCCTCCGGACAGAAAAAGAGACCCAGTACTTC.

The chain carries TRBV15 and TRBJ2-1, with 11 bases aligning to TRBD2. The germline gives CDR1 LNHNV, CDR2 YYDKDF (reference sequence). V lost 0 bases, J lost 7 bases, and 8 bases stayed unmatched. The length of the CDR3 is 17 residues. In DNA, the CDR3 is TGTGCCACCAGCAGAGATCCGACCGGGACTAGCGGAAATGAGCAGTTCTTC. This encodes CATSRDPTGTSGNEQFF.

V gene TRBV3-1 (or the pseudogene TRBV3-2) combines with J gene TRBJ1-1; D is perhaps TRBD1 (5 bases). V lost 4 bases and J lost 4, with 16 bases in between. CDR3 length: 15 residues. The germline V gene encodes CDR1 LGHDT and CDR2 YNNKEL (reference sequence). The CDR3 reads CASSRSPTGTTEAFF. The CDR3 DNA reads as TGTGCCAGCAGCCGAAGCCCCACAGGAACCACTGAAGCTTTCTTT.

The chain joins TRBV5-1 to TRBJ2-1, with TRBD2 identical over 13 bases. CDR3 size: 17 residues. From germline, CDR1 is SGHRS and CDR2 YFSETQ. The V segment lost 3 bases and the J segment 1 base; nucleotides outside the gene matches: 4. CDR3: CASSWGLAGYSYNEQFF. The DNA for the CDR3 is TGCGCCAGCAGCTGGGGACTAGCGGGGTATTCCTACAATGAGCAGTTCTTC.

This clone was observed a single time. The V and J genes are TRBV19 and TRBJ1-1; 8 positions match TRBD1. Trimming cost V 5 bases and J 6 bases; bases outside gene matches: 5. CDR3 length: 13 residues. Germline values: CDR1 LNHDA, CDR2 SQIVND (reference sequence). The CDR3 loop reads CASSLQTGAEAFF. The CDR3 coding sequence is TGTGCCAGTAGTCTCCAGACAGGGGCTGAAGCTTTCTTT.

This clone has a single count. The CDR3 reads CASGGRGYEQYF. The CDR3 bases are TGTGCCAGCGGCGGGAGGGGATACGAGCAGTACTTC. V is TRBV6-5 and J is TRBJ2-7; TRBD2 aligns across 9 bases. With V trimmed by 8 bases and J by 4 bases, 3 bases remained unmatched. Per germline, CDR1 MNHEY and CDR2 SVGAGI. There are 12 residues in the CDR3.